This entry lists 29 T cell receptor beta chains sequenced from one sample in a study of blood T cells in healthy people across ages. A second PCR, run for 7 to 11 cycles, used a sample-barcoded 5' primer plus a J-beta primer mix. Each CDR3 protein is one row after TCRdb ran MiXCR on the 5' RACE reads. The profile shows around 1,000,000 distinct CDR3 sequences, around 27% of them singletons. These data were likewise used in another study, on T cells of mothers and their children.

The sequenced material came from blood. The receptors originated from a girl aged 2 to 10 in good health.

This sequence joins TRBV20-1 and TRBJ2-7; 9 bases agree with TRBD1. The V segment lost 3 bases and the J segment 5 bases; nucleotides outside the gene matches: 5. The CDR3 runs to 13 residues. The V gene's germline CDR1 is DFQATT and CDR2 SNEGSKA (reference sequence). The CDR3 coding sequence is TGCAGTGCTAGTTTCGGGACAGGGAACGAGCAGTACTTC. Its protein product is CSASFGTGNEQYF.

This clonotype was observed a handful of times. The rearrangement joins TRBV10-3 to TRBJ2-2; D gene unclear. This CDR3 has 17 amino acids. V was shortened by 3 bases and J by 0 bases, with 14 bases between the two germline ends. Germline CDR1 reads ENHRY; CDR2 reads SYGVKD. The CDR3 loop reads CAISDTSGKSNTGELFF. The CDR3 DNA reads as TGTGCCATCAGTGACACCTCGGGCAAATCGAACACCGGGGAGCTGTTTTTT.

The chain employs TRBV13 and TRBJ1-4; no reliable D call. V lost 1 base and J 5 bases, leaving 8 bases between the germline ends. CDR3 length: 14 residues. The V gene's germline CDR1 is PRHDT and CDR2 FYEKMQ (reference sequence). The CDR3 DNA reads TGTGCCAGCAGCTTAGTTAGATCGAATGAAAAACTGTTTTTT. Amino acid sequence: CASSLVRSNEKLFF.

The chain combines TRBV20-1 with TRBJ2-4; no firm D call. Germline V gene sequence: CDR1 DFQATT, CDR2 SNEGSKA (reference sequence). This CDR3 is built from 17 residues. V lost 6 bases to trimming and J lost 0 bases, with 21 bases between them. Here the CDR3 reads CSAVPEKFWLAKNIQYF. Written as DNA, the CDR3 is TGCAGTGCCGTACCCGAGAAATTTTGGTTAGCCAAAAACATTCAGTACTTC.

In nucleotides, the CDR3 is TGCGCCAGCAGCTTAACTAGCGGGGGAGTTAGTGAGCAGTTCTTC. Its protein product is CASSLTSGGVSEQFF. The chain links TRBV5-1 to TRBJ2-1; 11 bases align to TRBD2. The germline gives CDR1 SGHRS, CDR2 YFSETQ. The junction had 7 bases not matched to a gene; V was cut back by 2 bases and J by 9 bases. The CDR3 loop spans 15 amino acids.

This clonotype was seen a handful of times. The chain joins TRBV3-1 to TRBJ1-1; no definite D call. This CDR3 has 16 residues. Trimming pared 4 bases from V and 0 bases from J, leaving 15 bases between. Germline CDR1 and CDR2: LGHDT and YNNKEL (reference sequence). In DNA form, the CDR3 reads TGTGCCAGCAGCCCAGGCGATTTTTCGGTGAACACTGAAGCTTTCTTT. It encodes CASSPGDFSVNTEAFF.

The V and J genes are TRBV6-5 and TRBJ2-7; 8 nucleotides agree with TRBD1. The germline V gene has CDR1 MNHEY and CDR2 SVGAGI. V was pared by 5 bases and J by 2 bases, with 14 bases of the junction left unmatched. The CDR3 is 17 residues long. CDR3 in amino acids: CASSHGFAGTGTYEQYF. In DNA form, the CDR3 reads TGTGCCAGCAGTCACGGGTTCGCCGGGACAGGCACCTACGAGCAGTACTTC.

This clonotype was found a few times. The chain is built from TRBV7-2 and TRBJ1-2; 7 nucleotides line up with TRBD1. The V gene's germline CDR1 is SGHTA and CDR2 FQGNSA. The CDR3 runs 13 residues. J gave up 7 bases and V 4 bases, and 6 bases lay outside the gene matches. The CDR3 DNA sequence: TGTGCCAGCAGCTCGACAGGGCGCGTTGGCTACACCTTC. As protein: CASSSTGRVGYTF.

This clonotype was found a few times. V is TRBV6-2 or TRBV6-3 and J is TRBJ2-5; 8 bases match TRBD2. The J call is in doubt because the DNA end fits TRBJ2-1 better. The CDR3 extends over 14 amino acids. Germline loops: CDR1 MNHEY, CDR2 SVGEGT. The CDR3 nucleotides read TGTGCCAGCAGATTACTCGGGACTAGCAATGAGCAGTTCTTC. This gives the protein CASRLLGTSNEQFF.

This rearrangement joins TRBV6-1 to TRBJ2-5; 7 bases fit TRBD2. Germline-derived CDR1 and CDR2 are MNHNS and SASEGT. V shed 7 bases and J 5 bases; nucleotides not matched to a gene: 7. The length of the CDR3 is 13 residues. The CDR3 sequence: CASTTGGWETQYF. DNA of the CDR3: TGTGCCAGCACCACGGGAGGATGGGAGACCCAGTACTTC.

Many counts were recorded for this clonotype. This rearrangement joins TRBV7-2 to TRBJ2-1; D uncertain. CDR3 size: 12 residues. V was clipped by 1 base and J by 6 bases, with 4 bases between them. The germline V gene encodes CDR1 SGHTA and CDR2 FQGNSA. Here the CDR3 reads CASSLVVNEQFF. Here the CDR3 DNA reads TGTGCCAGCAGCTTAGTGGTCAATGAGCAGTTCTTC.

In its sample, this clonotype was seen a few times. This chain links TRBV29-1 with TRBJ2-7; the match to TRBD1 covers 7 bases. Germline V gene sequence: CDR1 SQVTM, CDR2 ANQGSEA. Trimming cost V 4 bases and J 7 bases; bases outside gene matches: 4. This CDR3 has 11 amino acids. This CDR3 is CSVAGGGEQYF. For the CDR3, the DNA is TGCAGCGTTGCAGGGGGTGGGGAGCAGTACTTC.

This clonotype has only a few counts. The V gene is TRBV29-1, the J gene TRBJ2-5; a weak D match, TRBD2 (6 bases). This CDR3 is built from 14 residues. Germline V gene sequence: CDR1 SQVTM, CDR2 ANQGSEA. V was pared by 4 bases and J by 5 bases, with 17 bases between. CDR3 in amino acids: CSVGGLLKRETQYF. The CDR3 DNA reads TGCAGCGTTGGGGGACTCCTGAAGAGGGAGACCCAGTACTTC.

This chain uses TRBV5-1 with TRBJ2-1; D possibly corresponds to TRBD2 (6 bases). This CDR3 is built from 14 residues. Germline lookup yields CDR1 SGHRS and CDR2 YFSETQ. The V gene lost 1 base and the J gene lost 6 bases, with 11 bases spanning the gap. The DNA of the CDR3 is TGCGCCAGCAGCTTGTCGGACTACCCCAATGAGCAGTTCTTC. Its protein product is CASSLSDYPNEQFF.

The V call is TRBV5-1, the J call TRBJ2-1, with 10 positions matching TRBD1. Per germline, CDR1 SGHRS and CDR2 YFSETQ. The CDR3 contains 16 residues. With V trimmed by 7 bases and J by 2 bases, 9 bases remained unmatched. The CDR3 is CASQTTGTGAYNEQFF. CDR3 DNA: TGCGCCAGCCAAACGACCGGGACAGGGGCCTACAATGAGCAGTTCTTC.

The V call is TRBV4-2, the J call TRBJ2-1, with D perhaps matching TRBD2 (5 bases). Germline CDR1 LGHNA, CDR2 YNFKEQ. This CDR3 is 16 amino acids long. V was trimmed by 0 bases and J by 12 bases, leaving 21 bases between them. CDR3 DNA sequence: TGTGCCAGCAGCCAAGATGAGCAGAGGGTGCTTAAGGTGCAGTTCTTC. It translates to CASSQDEQRVLKVQFF.

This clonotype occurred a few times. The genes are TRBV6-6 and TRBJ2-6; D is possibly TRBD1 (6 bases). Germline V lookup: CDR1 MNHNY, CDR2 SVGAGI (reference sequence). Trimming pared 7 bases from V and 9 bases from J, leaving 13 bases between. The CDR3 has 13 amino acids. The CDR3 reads CASTGQTYNVLTF. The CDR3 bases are TGTGCCAGCACTGGACAGACTTACAACGTCCTGACTTTC.

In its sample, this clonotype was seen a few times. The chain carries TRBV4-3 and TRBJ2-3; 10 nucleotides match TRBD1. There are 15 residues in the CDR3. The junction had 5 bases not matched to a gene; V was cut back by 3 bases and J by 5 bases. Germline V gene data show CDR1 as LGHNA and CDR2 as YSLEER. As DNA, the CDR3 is TGCGCCAGCAGCCAGGAGGGACAGGGGATAGATACGCAGTATTTT. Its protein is CASSQEGQGIDTQYF.

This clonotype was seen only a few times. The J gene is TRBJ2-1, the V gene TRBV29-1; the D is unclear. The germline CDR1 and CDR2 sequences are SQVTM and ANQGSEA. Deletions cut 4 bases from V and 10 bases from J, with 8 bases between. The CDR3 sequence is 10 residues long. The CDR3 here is CSVGSAEQFF. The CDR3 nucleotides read TGCAGCGTTGGGTCAGCGGAGCAGTTCTTC.

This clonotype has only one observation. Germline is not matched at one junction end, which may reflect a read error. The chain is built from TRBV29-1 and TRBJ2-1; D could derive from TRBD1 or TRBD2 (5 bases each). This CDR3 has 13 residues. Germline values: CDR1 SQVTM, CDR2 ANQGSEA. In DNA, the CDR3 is TGCAGCGTAGCCGGGACCACTTACAATGGGCAGTTCTTC. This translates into CSVAGTTYNGQFF.

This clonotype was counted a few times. CDR3 DNA: TGTGCCAGCAGCTTGGCAACAGACTACTACACCTTC. This translates into CASSLATDYYTF. The genes are TRBV5-4 and TRBJ1-2; D remains ambiguous. Germline V CDR1 and CDR2: SGHNT, YYREEE (reference sequence). The V end lost 0 bases, the J end lost 10 bases, and 10 bases lay between the germline ends. CDR3 length: 12 residues.

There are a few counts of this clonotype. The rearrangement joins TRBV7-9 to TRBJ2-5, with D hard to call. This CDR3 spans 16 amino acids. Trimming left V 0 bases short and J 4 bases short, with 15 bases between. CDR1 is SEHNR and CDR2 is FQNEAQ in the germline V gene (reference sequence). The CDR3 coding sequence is TGTGCCAGCAGCTTAGCGAGAGGATTAGAAGCAGAGACCCAGTACTTC. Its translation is CASSLARGLEAETQYF.

CDR3 in DNA: TGCGCCAGCAGTCGTGACAGGGAAGGGGCCGGGGAGCTGTTTTTT. Translated: CASSRDREGAGELFF. This rearrangement joins TRBV5-1 to TRBJ2-2; TRBD1 agrees at 7 bases. The ends lost 5 bases at V and 6 bases at J; junction bases unmatched: 10. CDR1 is SGHRS and CDR2 is YFSETQ in the germline V gene. This CDR3 has 15 residues.

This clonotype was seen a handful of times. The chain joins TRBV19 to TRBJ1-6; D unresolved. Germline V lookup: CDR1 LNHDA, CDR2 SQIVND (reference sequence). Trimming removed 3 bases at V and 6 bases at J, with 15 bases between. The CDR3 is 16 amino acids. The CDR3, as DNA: TGTGCCAGTAGTATTGTCGATGGGGTAGGTAATTCACCCCTCCACTTT. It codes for CASSIVDGVGNSPLHF.

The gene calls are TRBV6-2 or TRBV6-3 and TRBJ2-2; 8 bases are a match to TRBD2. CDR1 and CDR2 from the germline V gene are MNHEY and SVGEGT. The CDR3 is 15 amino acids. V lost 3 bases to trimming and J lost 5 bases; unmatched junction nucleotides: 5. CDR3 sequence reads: CASSYGGGQTGELFF. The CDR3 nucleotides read TGTGCCAGCAGTTATGGCGGGGGGCAGACCGGGGAGCTGTTTTTT.

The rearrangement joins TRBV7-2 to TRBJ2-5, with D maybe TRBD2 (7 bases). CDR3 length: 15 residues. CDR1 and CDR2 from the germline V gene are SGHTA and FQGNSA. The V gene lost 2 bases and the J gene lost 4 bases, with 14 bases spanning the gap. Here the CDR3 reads CASSLFGGRRETQYF. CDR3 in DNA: TGTGCCAGCAGCTTATTCGGGGGGCGACGAGAGACCCAGTACTTC.

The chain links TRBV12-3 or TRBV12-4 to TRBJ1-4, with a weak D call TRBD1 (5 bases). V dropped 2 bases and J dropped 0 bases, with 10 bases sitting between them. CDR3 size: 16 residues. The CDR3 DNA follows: TGTGCCAGCAGTTTAACCTGGGGCCCAACTAATGAAAAACTGTTTTTT. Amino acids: CASSLTWGPTNEKLFF.

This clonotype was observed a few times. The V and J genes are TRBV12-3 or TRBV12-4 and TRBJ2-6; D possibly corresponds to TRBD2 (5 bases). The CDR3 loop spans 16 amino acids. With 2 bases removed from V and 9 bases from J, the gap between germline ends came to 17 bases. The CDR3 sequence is CASSLFPGSGYNVLTF. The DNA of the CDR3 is TGTGCCAGCAGTTTATTTCCGGGATCGGGATACAACGTCCTGACTTTC.

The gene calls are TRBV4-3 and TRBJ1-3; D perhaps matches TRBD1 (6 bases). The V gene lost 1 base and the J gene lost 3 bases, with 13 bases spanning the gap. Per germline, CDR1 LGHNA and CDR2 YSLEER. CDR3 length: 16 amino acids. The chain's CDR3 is CASSQGYREGGNTIYF. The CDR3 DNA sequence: TGCGCCAGCAGCCAAGGCTACAGGGAGGGTGGAAACACCATATATTTT.